Listed here are 21 T cell receptor beta chains from one sample, sequenced in a study of T-cell reconstitution after alpha-beta-depleted transplantation in children. TCRbeta library construction was performed incorporating unique molecular identifiers. TCRdb used MiXCR to reprocess the PCR reads, holding one entry per CDR3 protein. The table records about 230,000 distinct CDR3 sequences, about a tenth of them present only once. The sequencing used PBMCs from the stem cell graft donor, collected from the stem cell graft. These receptors were collected from a human donor who donated a stem cell graft to a child with acute lymphoblastic leukemia.

The CDR3 DNA follows: TGCAGCGTTGATGATCTGGCAGGGGGCTATGGCTACACCTTC. It is translated as CSVDDLAGGYGYTF. V gene TRBV29-1 combines with J gene TRBJ1-2; 7 bases are shared with TRBD1. Germline values: CDR1 SQVTM, CDR2 ANQGSEA. V shed 3 bases and J 4 bases; nucleotides not matched to a gene: 8. The CDR3 consists of 14 residues.

This clonotype turned up a few times. The rearrangement uses TRBV10-3 and TRBJ2-5; D may be TRBD1 (5 bases). CDR3 length equals 11 residues. Germline V lookup: CDR1 ENHRY, CDR2 SYGVKD. V was shortened by 6 bases and J by 5 bases, with 7 bases between the two germline ends. The CDR3 spells CAIRTAETQYF. CDR3 sequence (DNA): TGTGCCATCAGGACAGCGGAGACCCAGTACTTC.

The V call is TRBV6-1, the J call TRBJ2-7; 11 positions agree with TRBD1. The CDR3 is 15 residues long. Per the germline V gene, CDR1 is MNHNS and CDR2 is SASEGT. Trimming took 6 bases from V and 2 from J; bases not matched to a gene: 6. The CDR3 sequence is CASRPVGQGAYEQYF. Here the CDR3 DNA reads TGTGCCAGCAGACCCGTGGGACAGGGGGCCTACGAGCAGTACTTC.

The V call is TRBV12-3 or TRBV12-4, the J call TRBJ1-1; possibly TRBD1 for D (6 bases). The CDR3 runs to 14 residues. Deletions cut 6 bases from V and 3 bases from J, with 14 bases between. The CDR3 coding sequence is TGTGCCAGCAGCCTAACAGGGTTGGACACTGAAGCTTTCTTT. Translation gives CASSLTGLDTEAFF.

This clonotype showed up just a few times. The chain is built from TRBV5-1 and TRBJ2-5; D is undetermined. The CDR3 totals 17 residues. Germline V gene lookup returns CDR1 SGHRS and CDR2 YFSETQ. Trimming took 3 bases from V and 5 from J, leaving 23 bases between them. The CDR3 bases are TGCGCCAGCAGCTCCCCAACGAGTGCCTCCATTCGGGAGACCCAGTACTTC. It encodes CASSSPTSASIRETQYF.

This clonotype was observed a few times. CDR3 region: CSVGGTGLSSYNEQFF. DNA for the CDR3: TGCAGCGTTGGGGGGACAGGGTTGAGCTCCTACAATGAGCAGTTCTTC. This chain uses TRBV29-1 with TRBJ2-1; TRBD1 matches at 9 bases. Germline V gene data show CDR1 as SQVTM and CDR2 as ANQGSEA. The V segment lost 4 bases and the J segment 0 bases; nucleotides outside the gene matches: 7. This CDR3 region has 16 residues.

This clonotype was detected ten times or more. V gene TRBV19 combines with J gene TRBJ1-2, with D unresolved. CDR3 length equals 12 residues. Trimming stripped 5 bases from V and 1 base from J, with 5 bases between. Germline values: CDR1 LNHDA, CDR2 SQIVND (reference sequence). CDR3: CASSPDNYGYTF. The CDR3 DNA reads as TGTGCCAGTAGTCCAGATAACTATGGCTACACCTTC.

The chain links TRBV25-1 to TRBJ2-6; D possibly corresponds to TRBD2 (6 bases). The CDR3 sequence is 14 residues long. Germline V gene lookup returns CDR1 MGHDK and CDR2 SYGVNS. With 8 bases removed from V and 1 base from J, the gap between germline ends came to 9 bases. CDR3 sequence reads: CASAAGSGANVLTF. Here the CDR3 DNA reads TGTGCCAGCGCTGCGGGATCTGGGGCCAACGTCCTGACTTTC. The full variable domain, rest sourced from reference TRBV25-1 and TRBJ2-6, is EADIYQTPRYLVIGTGKKITLECSQTMGHDKMYWYQQDPGMELHLIHYSYGVNSTEKGDLSSESTVSRIRTEHFPLTLESARPSHTSQYLCASAAGSGANVLTFGAGSRLTVL.

The table lists this clonotype with many counts. The chain links TRBV29-1 to TRBJ2-1; 7 bases are shared with TRBD1. CDR1 is SQVTM, CDR2 ANQGSEA, per germline. CDR3 length: 10 amino acids. The V gene end was trimmed by 7 bases and the J gene end by 14 bases; junction bases not matched to a gene: 8. CDR3 nucleotide sequence: TGCAGCGCCTCCGAGGGGGCGGAGTTCTTC. Amino acids: CSASEGAEFF.

This clonotype turned up a few times. The chain has TRBV19 and TRBJ1-1; tentative D call: TRBD1 (5 bases). The germline V gene encodes CDR1 LNHDA and CDR2 SQIVND (reference sequence). Trimming removed 10 bases at V and 8 bases at J, with 14 bases between. There are 11 residues in the CDR3. The CDR3 DNA reads as TGTGCCACCAACCAACGGGGGGAAGCTTTCTTT. Its protein is CATNQRGEAFF.

This chain links TRBV4-1 with TRBJ2-3, with D possibly being TRBD1 (6 bases). This CDR3 has 14 amino acids. The V gene lost 1 base and the J gene lost 9 bases, with 14 bases spanning the gap. The germline V gene encodes CDR1 MGHRA and CDR2 YSYEKL. The CDR3 is CASSQVPGDGTQYF. DNA for the CDR3: TGCGCCAGCAGCCAAGTCCCAGGGGATGGCACGCAGTATTTT.

CDR3 residues: CSVDRSRGSPYGYTF. CDR3 nucleotide sequence: TGCAGCGTTGACCGAAGCCGGGGGAGTCCGTATGGCTACACCTTC. This chain connects TRBV29-1 to TRBJ1-2, with a possible D match to TRBD1 (5 bases). V lost 3 bases, J lost 5 bases, and 19 bases lay in between. Germline values: CDR1 SQVTM, CDR2 ANQGSEA. CDR3 size: 15 residues.

This clonotype was observed many times. V gene TRBV9 combines with J gene TRBJ2-7; D remains unclear. V gave up 0 bases and J gave up 3 bases, with 13 bases separating them. The CDR3 loop spans 15 amino acids. CDR1 and CDR2 from the germline V gene are SGDLS and YYNGEE. The CDR3 protein is CASSVDGYRSYEQYF. In DNA, the CDR3 is TGTGCCAGCAGCGTAGATGGGTACCGGAGCTACGAGCAGTACTTC.

The sample holds many counts of this clonotype. The rearrangement uses TRBV20-1 and TRBJ2-1; 7 bases fit TRBD2. V gave up 2 bases and J gave up 7 bases; unmatched junction bases: 8. The CDR3 contains 14 residues. Germline V gives CDR1 DFQATT, CDR2 SNEGSKA (reference sequence). The CDR3 here is CSARTGGNRNEQFF. The CDR3 DNA follows: TGCAGTGCTAGAACGGGGGGTAATAGAAATGAGCAGTTCTTC.

This clonotype was picked up a small number of times. The J gene is TRBJ1-1, the V gene TRBV30; D call uncertain. The V end was cut by 2 bases, the J end by 6 bases, with 7 bases between. CDR1 and CDR2 from the germline V gene are GTSNPN and SVGIG (reference sequence). This CDR3 comprises 11 residues. The CDR3 nucleotides read TGTGCCTGGAGTCGCCGTGCTGAAGCTTTCTTT. This encodes CAWSRRAEAFF.

This clonotype came up many times. The junction differs from germline at one of its ends, possibly a read error. The gene calls are TRBV20-1 and TRBJ1-2; unclear D gene. The germline V gene has CDR1 DFQATT and CDR2 SNEGSKA (reference sequence). This CDR3 has 11 amino acids. The CDR3 here is CSAEWMGPAHF. In DNA form, the CDR3 reads TGCAGTGCGGAATGGATGGGCCCTGCGCACTTC.

This clonotype was seen many times. This sequence joins TRBV15 and TRBJ1-1; perhaps TRBD1 as D (6 bases). The CDR3 covers 14 residues. The germline V gene encodes CDR1 LNHNV and CDR2 YYDKDF (reference sequence). The germline V and J ends were trimmed by 3 bases and 0 bases, with 8 bases remaining between them. DNA of the CDR3: TGTGCCACCAGCAGTCAGGGGATGAACACTGAAGCTTTCTTT. Protein sequence: CATSSQGMNTEAFF.

This clonotype was recorded at least ten times. The CDR3 sequence: CASNYRGLSQETQYF. The CDR3, as DNA: TGTGCCAGCAACTACAGGGGACTATCCCAAGAGACCCAGTACTTC. The chain employs TRBV6-1 and TRBJ2-5; D may correspond to TRBD1 or TRBD2 (7 bases each). Germline-derived CDR1 and CDR2 are MNHNS and SASEGT. This CDR3 has 15 residues. Trimming left V 7 bases short and J 1 base short, with 16 bases between.

This chain connects TRBV6-1 to TRBJ2-3, with 9 bases fitting TRBD1. Germline CDR1 and CDR2: MNHNS and SASEGT. The V and J ends lost 6 bases and 4 bases, in that order; junction bases with no gene match: 8. The CDR3 consists of 15 residues. The CDR3 nucleotides read TGTGCCAGCAGAGGCGTGCGACAGGGGGCAGATACGCAGTATTTT. It yields the protein CASRGVRQGADTQYF.

The V gene is TRBV4-2, the J gene TRBJ2-3, with a possible D match to TRBD1 (6 bases). The ends were cut back, 0 bases at V and 1 base at J, with 14 bases in the middle. The CDR3 is 17 residues long. Germline V lookup: CDR1 LGHNA, CDR2 YNFKEQ. CDR3 DNA sequence: TGTGCCAGCAGCCAAGAGACGGGACAACTACGCACAGATACGCAGTATTTT. Protein product: CASSQETGQLRTDTQYF.

This clonotype was counted at least ten times. The rearrangement uses TRBV7-9 and TRBJ1-3; D uncertain. Germline CDR1 reads SEHNR; CDR2 reads FQNEAQ (reference sequence). This CDR3 has 15 residues. V was shortened by 1 base and J by 0 bases, with 7 bases between the two germline ends. CDR3 loop: CASSLGAYSGNTIYF. The CDR3 bases are TGTGCCAGCAGCTTAGGGGCATACTCTGGAAACACCATATATTTT.